The clone carrying this T cell receptor (beta chain) was recorded many times. Its specificity is not known. Unmatched junction bases numbered 10, after V lost 5 bases and J lost 7 bases. The CDR3 extends over 15 amino acids. These data belong to a study of early T cells in non-severe SARS-CoV-2 infection. Whole-study context: Unsorted whole-blood RNA was sequenced in bulk, leaving chains unpaired. Study results and limitations: In VDJdb matching, anti-spike CD8 responses were favored while private and CD4 specificities went missing.

Unique molecular identifiers were affixed to single, distinct cDNA molecules. MiXCR, run by TCRdb on the 5' RACE reads, gives a single entry per CDR3 protein. Among about 130,000 distinct CDR3 sequences listed, 14% to 15% were seen once. The clonotype was recovered from an adult who was a healthcare worker with PCR-confirmed SARS-CoV-2 infection or an uninfected control (not recorded which). The chain carries TRBV12-3 or TRBV12-4 and TRBJ2-5; TRBD1 agrees at 10 bases. Sequences were obtained from whole blood. Written as DNA, the CDR3 is TGTGCCAGCAGTCACCCGGGACAGGGGACTGTGACCCAGTACTTC. Translating it yields CASSHPGQGTVTQYF.